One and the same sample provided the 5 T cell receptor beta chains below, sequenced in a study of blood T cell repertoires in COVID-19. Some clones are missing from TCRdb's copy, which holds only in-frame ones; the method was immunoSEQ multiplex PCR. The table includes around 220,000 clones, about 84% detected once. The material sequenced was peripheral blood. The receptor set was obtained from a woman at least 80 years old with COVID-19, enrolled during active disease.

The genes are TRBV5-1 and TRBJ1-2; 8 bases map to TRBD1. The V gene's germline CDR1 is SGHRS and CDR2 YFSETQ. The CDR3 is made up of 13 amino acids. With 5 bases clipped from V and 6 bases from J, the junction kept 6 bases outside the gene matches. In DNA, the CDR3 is TGCGCCAGCAGACTGGGACAGGCAGATGGCTACACCTTC. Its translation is CASRLGQADGYTF.

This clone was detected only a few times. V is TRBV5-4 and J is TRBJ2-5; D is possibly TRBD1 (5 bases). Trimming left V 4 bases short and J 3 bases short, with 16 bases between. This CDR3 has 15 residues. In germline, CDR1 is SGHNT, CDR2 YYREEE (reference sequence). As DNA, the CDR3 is TGTGCCAGCAGCAGAATAGTAGAAGGGGAAGAGACCCAGTACTTC. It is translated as CASSRIVEGEETQYF.

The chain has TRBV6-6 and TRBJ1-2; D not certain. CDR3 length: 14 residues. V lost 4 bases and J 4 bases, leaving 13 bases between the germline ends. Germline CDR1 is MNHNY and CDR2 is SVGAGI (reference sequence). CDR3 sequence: CASSFVGGGYGYTF. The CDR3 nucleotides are TGTGCCAGCAGTTTTGTAGGAGGCGGCTATGGCTACACCTTC.

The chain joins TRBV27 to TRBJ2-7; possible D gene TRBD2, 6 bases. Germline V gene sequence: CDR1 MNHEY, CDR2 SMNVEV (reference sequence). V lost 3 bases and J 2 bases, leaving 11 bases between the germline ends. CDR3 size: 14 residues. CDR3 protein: CASSFRGRTYEQYF. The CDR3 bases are TGTGCCAGCAGTTTCCGGGGGAGGACCTACGAGCAGTACTTC.

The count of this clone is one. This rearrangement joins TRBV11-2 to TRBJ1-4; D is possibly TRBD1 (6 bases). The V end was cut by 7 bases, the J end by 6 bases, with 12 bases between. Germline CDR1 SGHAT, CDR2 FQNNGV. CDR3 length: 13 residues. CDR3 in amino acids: CASTWGPYEKLFF. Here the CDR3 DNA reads TGTGCCAGCACCTGGGGGCCCTATGAAAAACTGTTTTTT.